Detailed here is one T cell receptor (beta chain). Its specificity is not known. V dropped 2 bases and J dropped 10 bases, with 8 bases sitting between them. The CDR3 loop spans 11 amino acids. Germline V gives CDR1 SGHTA, CDR2 FQGNSA. This record belongs to a study of monozygotic twins with cystic fibrosis. Across the study: With roughly 16 PCR cycles, barcoded libraries came from about 2.9 micrograms of fragmented DNA.

Findings and caveats of the study: Clonality was generally low (median around 0.009), higher in the most severe patients. Monozygotic CF twin pairs shared significantly more nucleotide-identical clonotypes than unrelated CF individuals did.

Produced via immunoSEQ multiplex PCR; TCRdb's table is partial and in-frame only. The sample records tens of thousands of clones, about nine tenths being singletons. The chain combines TRBV7-2 with TRBJ1-1; no clear D. This receptor was taken from a girl aged 2 to 10 with cystic fibrosis. Sequenced material: blood. CDR3 bases: TGTGCCAGCAGCTTATTCAGCAGAGCTTTCTTT. It codes for CASSLFSRAFF.